The present T cell receptor beta chain was sequenced within a study of control samples from healthy donors and cancer patients. TCRdb's table, derived via immunoSEQ multiplex PCR, lists solely in-frame clones and lacks some. The sample records 150,000 to 180,000 clones, about 94% being singletons. V lost 6 bases and J 2 bases, leaving 17 bases between the germline ends. CDR3 length: 15 residues. In germline, CDR1 is MNHEY, CDR2 SVGAGI. This TCR derives from a man aged 35-49 years in good health. The V gene is TRBV6-5, the J gene TRBJ2-7; TRBD1 might be the D (6 bases). Sequenced material: blood. CDR3 in DNA: TGTGCCAGCAGCTACGGACAGCCAACGACCTACGAGCAGTACTTC. Encoded protein: CASSYGQPTTYEQYF.